What follows is one T cell receptor (beta chain) and its context. Its antigen is currently unknown. This specimen comes from a study of shared clonotypes between healthy human individuals. Overall study results and limits: Rarefaction showed that sequencing of sorted subsets was incomplete (despite large depth). Memory subsets generally showed lower estimated richness than naive subsets.

Produced via immunoSEQ multiplex PCR; TCRdb's table is partial and in-frame only. The data show about 1.4 million clones, 96% seen once. Sequenced: naive CD4+ T cells sorted from blood. Subset denoted: CD45RA+ positively selected. The origin of this receptor is a man aged 30 to 45 in good health.

This chain's CDR3 is CASSLPAGLREQYF. The CDR3 region has the DNA TGTGCCAGCAGTCTTCCCGCGGGACTGCGCGAGCAGTACTTC. This sequence joins TRBV28 and TRBJ2-7, with TRBD2 as a possible D gene (6 bases). The CDR3 covers 14 residues. Germline loops: CDR1 MDHEN, CDR2 SYDVKM. V dropped 5 bases and J dropped 6 bases, with 17 bases sitting between them.